The 27 T cell receptor beta chains in this list originate from one sample, sequenced in a study of T-cell reconstitution after alpha-beta-depleted transplantation in children. Preparation of the TCRbeta library used unique molecular identifiers. TCRdb re-derived calls from the PCR reads in MiXCR, one entry per CDR3 protein. The table has about 980,000 distinct CDR3 sequences, about 29% seen once; the top ten hold 25% to 35%. The sequenced sample was PBMCs, mostly from graft donor cells, obtained 360 days after TCRalphabeta/CD19-depleted stem cell transplant. Receptors were obtained from a boy younger than two who had a stem cell transplant for SCID, so the T cells may come from the graft donor.

This clonotype has a handful of counts. J is TRBJ2-2 and V is TRBV12-3 or TRBV12-4; either TRBD1 or TRBD2 may fit D (6 bases each). This CDR3 comprises 15 residues. Between the trimmed V and J ends, which lost 11 bases and 7 bases, there was a span of 23 bases. CDR3 in amino acids: CAGRRQGGPIGELFF. The CDR3 coding sequence is TGTGCCGGAAGGAGACAAGGGGGGCCTATCGGGGAGCTGTTTTTT.

This clonotype has only a few counts. This sequence joins TRBV6-5 and TRBJ2-7; TRBD1 agrees at 12 bases. Germline V gene sequence: CDR1 MNHEY, CDR2 SVGAGI. Trimming at V came to 2 bases and at J to 6 bases, leaving 2 bases not matched to a gene. This CDR3 is 14 amino acids long. The CDR3 DNA sequence: TGTGCCAGCAGTTACGGGACAGGGGGCTTCGAGCAGTACTTC. Its protein is CASSYGTGGFEQYF.

Details on this clonotype: The junction does not match germline at one end; this may be a read error. The chain combines TRBV4-2 with TRBJ2-1, with 14 bases lining up with TRBD2. The germline V gene has CDR1 LGHNA and CDR2 YNFKEQ. This CDR3 comprises 17 residues. This CDR3 reads CASSQDPGLAGGPSRIF. As DNA, the CDR3 is TGTGCCAGCAGCCAAGATCCCGGACTAGCGGGGGGCCCATCCCGTATCTTC.

There are a few counts of this clonotype. The chain has TRBV5-6 and TRBJ1-6; D gene ambiguous. The length of the CDR3 is 14 residues. Germline loops: CDR1 SGHDT, CDR2 YYEEEE. Trimming pared 3 bases from V and 7 bases from J, leaving 11 bases between. DNA of the CDR3: TGTGCCAGCAGCTCCGGGCGAGGGAATTCACCCCTCCACTTT. It is translated as CASSSGRGNSPLHF.

This clonotype was counted a few times. CDR3 in DNA: TGTGCCAGCAGTAGAGCCAGGGCCTACGAGCAGTACTTC. Translated: CASSRARAYEQYF. The rearrangement joins TRBV2 to TRBJ2-7, with D perhaps TRBD1 (5 bases). V lost 5 bases, J lost 2 bases, and 10 bases lay in between. The CDR3 extends over 13 amino acids. The germline gives CDR1 SNHLY, CDR2 FYNNEI.

The gene calls are TRBV12-3 or TRBV12-4 and TRBJ2-5; no reliable D call. V gave up 2 bases and J gave up 7 bases, with 14 bases separating them. The length of the CDR3 is 14 residues. The CDR3 protein is CASSLKGLSMTQYF. As DNA, the CDR3 is TGTGCCAGCAGTTTAAAAGGTCTATCCATGACCCAGTACTTC.

The chain recombines TRBV20-1 with TRBJ2-7; a possible D gene is TRBD1 (5 bases). This CDR3 is 13 amino acids long. Germline-derived CDR1 and CDR2 are DFQATT and SNEGSKA (reference sequence). Trimming pared 0 bases from V and 9 bases from J, leaving 15 bases between. The CDR3 protein is CSARDFAGLRQYF. In nucleotides, the CDR3 is TGCAGTGCTAGAGATTTTGCAGGGTTGAGGCAGTACTTC.

This clonotype was found a few times. V gene TRBV7-6 combines with J gene TRBJ2-1; 12 bases align to TRBD2. CDR3 length: 19 residues. Per germline, CDR1 SGHVS and CDR2 FNYEAQ. The V and J ends lost 1 base and 0 bases, in that order; junction bases with no gene match: 7. The CDR3 loop reads CASSLGLAGETFSYNEQFF. DNA for the CDR3: TGTGCCAGCAGCTTAGGACTAGCGGGGGAAACCTTCTCCTACAATGAGCAGTTCTTC.

This clonotype has more than one count but fewer than ten. CDR3 in DNA: TGTGCCAGCAGGAGACAGGGTTCAATGAACACTGAAGCTTTCTTT. Amino acid sequence: CASRRQGSMNTEAFF. V gene TRBV6-1 combines with J gene TRBJ1-1, with 7 bases that match TRBD1. In germline, CDR1 is MNHNS, CDR2 SASEGT. After removal of 6 bases from V and 0 bases from J, the junction contained 7 bases not matched to a gene. The CDR3 is made up of 15 amino acids.

This clonotype has more than one count but fewer than ten. The chain is built from TRBV2 and TRBJ2-3; possibly TRBD2 for D (5 bases). Trimming left V 7 bases short and J 5 bases short, with 10 bases between. Germline V gene data show CDR1 as SNHLY and CDR2 as FYNNEI. This CDR3 is 12 amino acids long. The CDR3 nucleotides are TGTGCCAGCAAGGGCGGGCGAGATACGCAGTATTTT. It yields the protein CASKGGRDTQYF.

The chain joins TRBV12-5 to TRBJ2-7; 8 nucleotides agree with TRBD1. This CDR3 region has 13 residues. Germline CDR1 reads LGHNT; CDR2 reads FRNRAP. V lost 5 bases, J lost 6 bases, and 6 bases stayed unmatched. As DNA, the CDR3 is TGTGCTAGTGGTGCATCAGGGGGCGCCGAGCAGTACTTC. This codes for CASGASGGAEQYF.

The genes are TRBV29-1 and TRBJ2-7; 7 bases align to TRBD1. The trim removed 3 bases at V and 2 bases at J, leaving 4 bases unmatched. This CDR3 is 13 amino acids long. Looked up from germline, CDR1 is SQVTM and CDR2 is ANQGSEA. CDR3 region: CSVEGQGAYEQYF. DNA for the CDR3: TGCAGCGTTGAGGGGCAGGGGGCCTACGAGCAGTACTTC.

The chain couples TRBV5-1 to TRBJ2-1; 10 bases match TRBD2. V lost 4 bases, J lost 9 bases, and 16 bases stayed unmatched. The CDR3 totals 17 residues. CDR1 is SGHRS and CDR2 is YFSETQ in the germline V gene. The CDR3 DNA follows: TGCGCCAGCAGCAGAGGGGGGCCTAGCGGGGGATGGAGTGAGCAGTTCTTC. It translates to CASSRGGPSGGWSEQFF.

The rearrangement joins TRBV20-1 to TRBJ1-2; D may be TRBD1 (5 bases). The CDR3 sequence is 14 residues long. The V end lost 2 bases, the J end lost 0 bases, and 10 bases lay between the germline ends. Germline loops: CDR1 DFQATT, CDR2 SNEGSKA (reference sequence). CDR3: CSARPGGTNYGYTF. As DNA, the CDR3 is TGCAGTGCTAGACCCGGGGGAACTAACTATGGCTACACCTTC.

The V call is TRBV29-1, the J call TRBJ2-1, with D possibly being TRBD2 (6 bases). Germline CDR1 reads SQVTM; CDR2 reads ANQGSEA. V lost 5 bases and J 7 bases, leaving 18 bases between the germline ends. This CDR3 contains 14 residues. The CDR3 protein is CSVSTSSGLNEQFF. CDR3 bases: TGCAGCGTTTCGACTAGTTCGGGTTTGAATGAGCAGTTCTTC.

The rearrangement joins TRBV20-1 to TRBJ2-3, with D hard to call. The length of the CDR3 is 12 residues. Germline V gene data show CDR1 as DFQATT and CDR2 as SNEGSKA (reference sequence). The CDR3 coding sequence is TGCCTGGCCCCCGGAAACCAAGATACGCAGTATTTT. Its translation is CLAPGNQDTQYF.

V usage is TRBV29-1 and J usage is TRBJ2-3, with D maybe TRBD1 (6 bases). Germline values: CDR1 SQVTM, CDR2 ANQGSEA. The length of the CDR3 is 13 residues. Trimming stripped 4 bases from V and 3 bases from J, with 11 bases between. The CDR3 protein is CSVGQGRTDTQYF. Here the CDR3 DNA reads TGCAGCGTTGGGCAGGGGCGGACAGATACGCAGTATTTT.

As DNA, the CDR3 is TGTGCCAGCAGTACCGGGGGCAAGGGCGGTGACGAATTCTTC. Translating gives CASSTGGKGGDEFF. This chain links TRBV12-3 or TRBV12-4 with TRBJ2-1; D may correspond to TRBD1 or TRBD2 (6 bases each). The CDR3 contains 14 residues. The V and J ends lost 5 bases and 16 bases respectively, with 24 bases between them.

In its sample, this clonotype was seen a few times. The chain carries TRBV10-2 and TRBJ1-2; 9 positions match TRBD1. CDR1 and CDR2 from the germline V gene are WSHSY and SAAADI. The CDR3 has 17 amino acids. V dropped 5 bases and J dropped 4; count of bases not matched to a gene: 14. CDR3 sequence (DNA): TGCGCCAGCAGTCGGGACAGGGTCGAACCCCGGGGCTATGGCTACACCTTC. Protein product: CASSRDRVEPRGYGYTF.

The chain recombines TRBV29-1 with TRBJ2-3; TRBD1 agrees at 8 bases. With 4 bases clipped from V and 3 bases from J, the junction kept 9 bases outside the gene matches. This CDR3 is 15 amino acids long. Looked up from germline, CDR1 is SQVTM and CDR2 is ANQGSEA. CDR3 DNA: TGCAGCGTTGCTAGGACAGGGATCCTTACAGATACGCAGTATTTT. Its protein product is CSVARTGILTDTQYF.

In this sample, this clonotype turned up a few times. The chain couples TRBV6-1 to TRBJ1-5; a possible D gene is TRBD1 (5 bases). This CDR3 has 14 amino acids. The V gene lost 5 bases and the J gene lost 3 bases, with 11 bases spanning the gap. The germline V gene encodes CDR1 MNHNS and CDR2 SASEGT. The CDR3 sequence is CASSRDASNQPQHF. The CDR3, as DNA: TGTGCCAGCAGTCGGGACGCCTCCAATCAGCCCCAGCATTTT.

This clonotype has at least ten counts. V is TRBV4-3 and J is TRBJ2-6; tentatively, D is TRBD1 (5 bases). The CDR3 spans 16 residues. The ends were cut back, 0 bases at V and 2 bases at J, with 8 bases in the middle. Germline CDR1 LGHNA, CDR2 YSLEER. Here the CDR3 reads CASSQDSRAGANVLTF. The CDR3 coding sequence is TGCGCCAGCAGCCAAGATAGCAGGGCTGGGGCCAACGTCCTGACTTTC.

This CDR3 is CASSLAEVGTEAFF. CDR3 in DNA: TGTGCCAGCAGCTTAGCGGAGGTTGGTACTGAAGCTTTCTTT. The J gene is TRBJ1-1, the V gene TRBV7-9; D remains unclear. Trimming stripped 0 bases from V and 5 bases from J, with 10 bases between. Germline V gene data show CDR1 as SEHNR and CDR2 as FQNEAQ (reference sequence). The CDR3 has 14 amino acids.

This clonotype was recorded once. The J gene is TRBJ2-2, the V gene TRBV15, with D tentatively TRBD1 (6 bases). V was shortened by 1 base and J by 3 bases, with 15 bases between the two germline ends. The CDR3 spans 17 residues. Germline CDR1 is LNHNV and CDR2 is YYDKDF (reference sequence). CDR3 coding DNA: TGTGCCACCAGCAGAGTACTCGCAGGGGCGTACACCGGGGAGCTGTTTTTT. Encoded protein: CATSRVLAGAYTGELFF.

The chain uses TRBV5-6 and TRBJ2-2, with TRBD2 as a possible D gene (6 bases). Trimming left V 0 bases short and J 4 bases short, with 13 bases between. This CDR3 spans 16 amino acids. Germline CDR1 is SGHDT and CDR2 is YYEEEE. The CDR3 nucleotides are TGTGCCAGCAGCTTGGTCTTCCAGGGAGGCACCGGGGAGCTGTTTTTT. It is translated as CASSLVFQGGTGELFF.

The chain combines TRBV20-1 with TRBJ2-3, with 8 bases that match TRBD1. Germline-derived CDR1 and CDR2 are DFQATT and SNEGSKA (reference sequence). CDR3 length equals 13 residues. The CDR3, as DNA: TGCAGCGAGACAGGGGAAATAGGGGATACGCAGTATTTT. Amino acid sequence: CSETGEIGDTQYF.

This clonotype showed up many times. This sequence joins TRBV29-1 and TRBJ1-1, with D perhaps matching TRBD1 (5 bases). V was trimmed by 6 bases and J by 8 bases, leaving 10 bases between them. There are 10 residues in the CDR3. The germline V gene has CDR1 SQVTM and CDR2 ANQGSEA. CDR3 bases: TGCAGCGTCCAAAGACAGGAAGCTTTCTTT. It encodes CSVQRQEAFF.